This T cell receptor beta chain was recovered during a study of shared clonotypes between healthy human individuals. Findings and limits, study-wide: It was anticipated that sequencing depth would influence how many clonotypes donors shared.

Libraries were prepared by immunoSEQ multiplex PCR; TCRdb keeps only in-frame clonotypes and omits some of them. Seen here are 2 million to 2.5 million clones, more than 85% observed once, and the top ten hold under 0.45%. A word on this clone: Its antigen is currently unknown.

None of the donors, who were healthy HIV-negative adults, had recently had acute infections or vaccinations. This CDR3 is built from 14 residues. The ends lost 4 bases at V and 8 bases at J; junction bases unmatched: 8. Germline lookup yields CDR1 SGHDN and CDR2 FVKESK. This TCR derives from a man aged 18-30 years in good health. Some clones in this sample may be carry-over from other donors' samples. This chain links TRBV14 with TRBJ2-1; 7 bases agree with TRBD1. Sequences were obtained from naive CD4+ T cells from PBMCs. Stated subset: CD45RA+ positively selected. The CDR3 is CASSPNRGVHEQFF. CDR3 sequence (DNA): TGTGCCAGCAGCCCCAACAGGGGTGTCCATGAGCAGTTCTTC.